The source of this TCR beta chain is a study of T cells expressing NK-cell markers. Whole-study context: From sorted CD3+CD56+NKG2C+, CD3+CD56+NKG2C- and CD3+CD56-NKG2C+ T cells came the TCR beta repertoires. Study outcomes and limitations: Whether expanded NKG2C-expressing T cell clones recognize HCMV is unknown.

TCRdb reanalyzed the 5' RACE reads and collapses them to one entry per CDR3 protein, without DNA. The specimen's table records 400,000 to 550,000 distinct CDR3 sequences. Germline V gene lookup returns CDR1 LNHNV and CDR2 YYDKDF (reference sequence). The CDR3 loop spans 16 amino acids. With respect to this clonotype: Its cognate antigen is unknown.

The sequenced material came from blood T cells: a sorted CD56 or NKG2C T cell subset, CD4+ or CD8+ T cells, or bulk PBMC T cells (not recorded which). The chain has TRBV15 and TRBJ2-1; TCRdb selects TRBD2, and the lack of DNA leaves this call unchecked. This TCR was sampled from a woman between 18 and 75 years old in good health. The CDR3 sequence is CATSREAGLSYNEQFF.